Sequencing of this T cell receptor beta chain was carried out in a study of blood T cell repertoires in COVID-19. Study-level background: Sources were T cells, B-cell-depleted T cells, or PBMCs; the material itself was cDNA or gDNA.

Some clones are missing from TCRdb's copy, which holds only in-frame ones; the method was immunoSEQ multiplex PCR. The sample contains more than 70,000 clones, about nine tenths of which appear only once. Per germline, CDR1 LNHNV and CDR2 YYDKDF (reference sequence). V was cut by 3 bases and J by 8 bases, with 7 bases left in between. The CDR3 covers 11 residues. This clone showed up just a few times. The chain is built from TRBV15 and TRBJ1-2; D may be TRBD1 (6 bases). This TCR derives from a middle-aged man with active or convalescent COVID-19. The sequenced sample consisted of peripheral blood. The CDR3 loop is CATSSTGGYTF. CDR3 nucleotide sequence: TGTGCCACCAGCAGCACAGGGGGCTACACCTTC.